This record covers a single T cell receptor (beta chain). The antigen remains unidentified. Unique molecular identifiers tagged the TCRbeta library. Via MiXCR, TCRdb re-called the PCR reads, giving one row per CDR3 protein. The table records almost 600,000 distinct CDR3 sequences, around 27% of them present only once. The data originate from a study of T-cell reconstitution after alpha-beta-depleted transplantation in children. Study-level points and caveats: Most T-cell counts and diversity one year after the transplant came from T cells that were newly produced. TCRbeta diversity was high at day 60 in some patients (a result of surviving recipient T cells and thymic progenitors). By about two months after transplant, alpha-beta T cells reportedly arose from several hundred graft clones that had expanded.

This clonotype was sampled from a boy under two years old with Wiskott-Aldrich syndrome, due to receive a stem cell transplant. Sample: PBMCs, taken before TCRalphabeta/CD19-depleted stem cell transplant.

CDR3 nucleotide sequence: TGCAGTGCCGAAAGTAGGGATGGGGCAGATACGCAGTATTTT. Translation gives CSAESRDGADTQYF. This chain connects TRBV20-1 to TRBJ2-3, with D uncertain. The CDR3 extends over 14 amino acids. V was cut by 6 bases and J by 4 bases, with 17 bases left in between. CDR1 is DFQATT, CDR2 SNEGSKA, per germline (reference sequence).